This T cell receptor (beta chain) was documented in a study of T-cell memory formation after mild COVID-19. On the study more broadly: Largely, the TCR clusters proved donor specific.

5'RACE with constant-segment primers yielded barcoded, UMI-tagged TCR alpha and TCR beta cDNA libraries. TCRdb redid the calling of the 5' RACE reads with MiXCR, one entry per CDR3 protein. The sample consists of 100,000 to 150,000 distinct CDR3 sequences, about 17% of them appearing once. Notes on the study in general: Later expanders leaned CD4+, whereas day 15 to 85 contracting clones were balanced CD4/CD8.

The CDR3 consists of 15 residues. The J segment lost 7 bases and the V segment lost 5 bases, leaving 9 bases of the junction unmatched. CDR1 is SGHDT, CDR2 YYEEEE, per germline. Notes on this clonotype: The antigen is unknown.

Source material: PBMCs or a T cell subset sorted from them (not recorded which). The receptor's source is a man between 18 and 29 years old who had mild COVID-19 (a few samples of this study predate the infection). Cell type and time point are not known. The rearrangement joins TRBV5-6 to TRBJ2-2, with 9 bases that match TRBD1. CDR3 bases: TGTGCCAGCAGATACATTACAGGGGGCGGCGGGGAGCTGTTTTTT. The encoded protein is CASRYITGGGGELFF.